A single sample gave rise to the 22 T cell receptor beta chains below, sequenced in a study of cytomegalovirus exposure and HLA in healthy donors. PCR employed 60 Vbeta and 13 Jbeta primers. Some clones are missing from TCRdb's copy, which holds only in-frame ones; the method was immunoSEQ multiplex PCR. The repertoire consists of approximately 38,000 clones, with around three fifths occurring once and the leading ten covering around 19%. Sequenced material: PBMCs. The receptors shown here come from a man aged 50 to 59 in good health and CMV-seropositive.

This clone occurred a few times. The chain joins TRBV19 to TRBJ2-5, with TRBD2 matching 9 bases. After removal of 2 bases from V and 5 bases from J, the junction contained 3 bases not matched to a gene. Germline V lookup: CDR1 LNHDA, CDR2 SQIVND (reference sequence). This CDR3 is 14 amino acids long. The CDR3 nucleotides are TGTGCCAGTAGTATAACTAGCGGGCATGAGACCCAGTACTTC. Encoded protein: CASSITSGHETQYF.

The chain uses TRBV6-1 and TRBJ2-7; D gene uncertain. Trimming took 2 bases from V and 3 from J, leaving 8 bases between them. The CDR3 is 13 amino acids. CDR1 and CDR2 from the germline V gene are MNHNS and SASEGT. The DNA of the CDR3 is TGTGCCAGCAGTGAAATCCGGGTCTACGAGCAGTACTTC. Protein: CASSEIRVYEQYF.

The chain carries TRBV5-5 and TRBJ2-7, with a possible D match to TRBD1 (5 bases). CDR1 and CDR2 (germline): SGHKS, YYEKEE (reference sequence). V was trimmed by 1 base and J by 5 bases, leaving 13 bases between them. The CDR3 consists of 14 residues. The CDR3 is CASSLSAGMDEQYF. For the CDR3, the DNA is TGTGCCAGCAGCTTGTCGGCAGGGATGGACGAGCAGTACTTC. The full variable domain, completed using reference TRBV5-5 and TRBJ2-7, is DAGVTQSPTHLIKTRGQQVTLRCSPISGHKSVSWYQQVLGQGPQFIFQYYEKEERGRGNFPDRFSARQFPNYSSELNVNALLLGDSALYLCASSLSAGMDEQYFGPGTRLTVT.

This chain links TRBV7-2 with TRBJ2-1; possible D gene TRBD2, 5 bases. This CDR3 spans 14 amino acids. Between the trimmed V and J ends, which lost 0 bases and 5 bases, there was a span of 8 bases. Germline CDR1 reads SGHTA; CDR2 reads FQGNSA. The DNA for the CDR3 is TGTGCCAGCAGCTTAGCGAAGACTAACAATGAGCAGTTCTTC. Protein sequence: CASSLAKTNNEQFF.

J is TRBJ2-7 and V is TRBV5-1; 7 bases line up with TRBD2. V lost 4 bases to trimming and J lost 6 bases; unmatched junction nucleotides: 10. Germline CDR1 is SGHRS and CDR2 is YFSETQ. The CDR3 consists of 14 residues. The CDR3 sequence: CASSPGTIGAEQYF. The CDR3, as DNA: TGCGCCAGCAGCCCCGGGACTATTGGTGCCGAGCAGTACTTC.

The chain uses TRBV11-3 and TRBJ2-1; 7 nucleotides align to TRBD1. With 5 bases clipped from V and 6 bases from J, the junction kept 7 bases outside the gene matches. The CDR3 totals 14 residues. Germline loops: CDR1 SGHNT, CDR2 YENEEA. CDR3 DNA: TGTGCCAGCAGCCGACAGGGTGATATCAATGAGCAGTTCTTC. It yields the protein CASSRQGDINEQFF.

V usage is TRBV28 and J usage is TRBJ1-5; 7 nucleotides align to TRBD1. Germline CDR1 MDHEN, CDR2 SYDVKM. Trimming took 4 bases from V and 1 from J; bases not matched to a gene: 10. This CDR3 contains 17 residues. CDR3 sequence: CASSSPPGTASNQPQHF. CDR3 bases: TGTGCCAGCAGTTCCCCCCCCGGGACAGCCAGCAATCAGCCCCAGCATTTT.

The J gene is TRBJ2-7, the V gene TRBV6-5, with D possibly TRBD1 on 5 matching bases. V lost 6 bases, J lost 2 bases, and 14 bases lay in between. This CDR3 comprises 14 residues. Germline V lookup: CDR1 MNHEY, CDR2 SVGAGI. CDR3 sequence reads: CASSRQGIPYEQYF. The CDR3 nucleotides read TGTGCCAGCAGCCGCCAGGGAATCCCCTACGAGCAGTACTTC.

The CDR3 DNA reads as TGTGCCAGCAGCTTCGGACAGATGGAAAAACTGTTTTTT. Translating gives CASSFGQMEKLFF. The genes are TRBV7-8 and TRBJ1-4, with D perhaps matching TRBD1 (6 bases). The CDR3 is 13 amino acids. Germline V gives CDR1 SGHVS, CDR2 FQNEAQ. Trimming left V 3 bases short and J 8 bases short, with 10 bases between.

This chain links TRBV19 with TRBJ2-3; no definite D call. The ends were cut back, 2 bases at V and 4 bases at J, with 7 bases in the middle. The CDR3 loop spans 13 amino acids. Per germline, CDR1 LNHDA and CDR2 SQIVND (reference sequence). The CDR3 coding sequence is TGTGCCAGTAGTATAACGACTTCAGATACGCAGTATTTT. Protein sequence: CASSITTSDTQYF.

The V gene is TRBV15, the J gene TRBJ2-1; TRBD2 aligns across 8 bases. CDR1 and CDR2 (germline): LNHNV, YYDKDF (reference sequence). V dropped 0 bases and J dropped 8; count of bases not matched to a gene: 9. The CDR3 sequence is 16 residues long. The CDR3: CATSRDITGGPDEQFF. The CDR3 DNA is TGTGCCACCAGCAGAGATATAACGGGGGGGCCCGATGAGCAGTTCTTC.

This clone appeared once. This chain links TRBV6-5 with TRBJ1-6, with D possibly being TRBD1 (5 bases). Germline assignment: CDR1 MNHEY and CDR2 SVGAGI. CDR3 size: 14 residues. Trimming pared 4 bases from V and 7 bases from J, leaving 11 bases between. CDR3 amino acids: CASSSPAGNSPLHF. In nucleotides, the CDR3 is TGTGCCAGCAGTTCCCCCGCAGGGAATTCACCCCTCCACTTT.

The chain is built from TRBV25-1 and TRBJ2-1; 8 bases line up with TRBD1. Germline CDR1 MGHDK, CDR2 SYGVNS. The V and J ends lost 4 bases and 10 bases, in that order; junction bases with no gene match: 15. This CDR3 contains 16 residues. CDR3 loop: CASSGQGAFFREEQFF. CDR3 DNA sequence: TGTGCCAGCAGTGGGCAGGGGGCTTTTTTTCGTGAGGAGCAGTTCTTC.

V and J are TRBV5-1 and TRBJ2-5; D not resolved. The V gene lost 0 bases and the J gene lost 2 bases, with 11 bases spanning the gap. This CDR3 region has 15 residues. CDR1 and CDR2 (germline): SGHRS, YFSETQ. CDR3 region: CASSLAAPVQETQYF. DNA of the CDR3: TGCGCCAGCAGCTTGGCCGCGCCGGTTCAAGAGACCCAGTACTTC.

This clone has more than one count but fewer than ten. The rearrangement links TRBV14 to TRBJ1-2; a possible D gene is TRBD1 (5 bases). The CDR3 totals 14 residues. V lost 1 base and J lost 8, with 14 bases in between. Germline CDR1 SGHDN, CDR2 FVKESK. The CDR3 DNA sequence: TGTGCCAGCAGCCAAGGCGCAGGGAATAGCGGCTACACCTTC. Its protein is CASSQGAGNSGYTF. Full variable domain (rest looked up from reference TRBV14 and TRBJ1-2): EAGVTQFPSHSVIEKGQTVTLRCDPISGHDNLYWYRRVMGKEIKFLLHFVKESKQDESGMPNNRFLAERTGGTYSTLKVQPAELEDSGVYFCASSQGAGNSGYTFGSGTRLTVV.

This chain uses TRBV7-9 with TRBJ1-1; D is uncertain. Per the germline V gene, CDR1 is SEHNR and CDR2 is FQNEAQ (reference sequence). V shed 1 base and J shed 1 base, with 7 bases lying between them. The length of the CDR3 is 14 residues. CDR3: CASSLGTGNTEAFF. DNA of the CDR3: TGTGCCAGCAGCTTAGGAACGGGGAACACTGAAGCTTTCTTT.

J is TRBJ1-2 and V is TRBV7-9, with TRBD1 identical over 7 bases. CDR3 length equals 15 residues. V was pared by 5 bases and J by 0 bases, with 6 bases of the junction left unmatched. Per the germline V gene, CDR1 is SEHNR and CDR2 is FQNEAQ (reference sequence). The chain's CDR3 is CASSKRTGSNYGYTF. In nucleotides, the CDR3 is TGTGCCAGCAGCAAGCGGACAGGTTCTAACTATGGCTACACCTTC.

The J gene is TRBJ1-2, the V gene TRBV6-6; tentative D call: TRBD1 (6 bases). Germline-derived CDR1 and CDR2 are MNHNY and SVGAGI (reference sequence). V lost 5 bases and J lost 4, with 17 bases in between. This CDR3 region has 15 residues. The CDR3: CASSPGTPAAYGYTF. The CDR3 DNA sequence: TGTGCCAGCAGTCCCGGGACACCAGCCGCCTATGGCTACACCTTC.

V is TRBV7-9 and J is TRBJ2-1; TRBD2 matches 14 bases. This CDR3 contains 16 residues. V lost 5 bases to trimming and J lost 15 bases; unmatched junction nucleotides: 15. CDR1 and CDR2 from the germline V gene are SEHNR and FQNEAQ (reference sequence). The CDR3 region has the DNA TGTGCCAGCAGCCCCGGACTAGCGGGGGGTTATCAAAGTTGGTTCTTC. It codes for CASSPGLAGGYQSWFF.

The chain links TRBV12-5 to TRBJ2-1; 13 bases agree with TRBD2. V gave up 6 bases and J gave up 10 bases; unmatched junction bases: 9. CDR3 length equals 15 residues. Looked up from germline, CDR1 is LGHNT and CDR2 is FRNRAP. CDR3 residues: CASGFGTSGGEEQFF. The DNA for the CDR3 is TGTGCTAGTGGGTTTGGAACTAGCGGGGGGGAGGAGCAGTTCTTC.

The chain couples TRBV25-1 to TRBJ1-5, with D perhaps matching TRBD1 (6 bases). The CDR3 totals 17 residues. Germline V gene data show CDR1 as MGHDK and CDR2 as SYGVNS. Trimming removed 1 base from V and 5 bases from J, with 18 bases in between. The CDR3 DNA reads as TGTGCCAGCAGTGAATCAAAAGGCGGGGGGGGGCATCAGCCCCAGCATTTT. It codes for CASSESKGGGGHQPQHF. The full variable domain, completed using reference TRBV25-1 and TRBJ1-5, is EADIYQTPRYLVIGTGKKITLECSQTMGHDKMYWYQQDPGMELHLIHYSYGVNSTEKGDLSSESTVSRIRTEHFPLTLESARPSHTSQYLCASSESKGGGGHQPQHFGDGTRLSIL.

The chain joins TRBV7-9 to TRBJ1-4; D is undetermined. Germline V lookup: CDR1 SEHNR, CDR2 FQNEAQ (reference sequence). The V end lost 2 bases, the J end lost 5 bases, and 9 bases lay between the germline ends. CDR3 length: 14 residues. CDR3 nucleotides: TGTGCCAGCAGCTTAAAGGTCGGGAATGAAAAACTGTTTTTT. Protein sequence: CASSLKVGNEKLFF. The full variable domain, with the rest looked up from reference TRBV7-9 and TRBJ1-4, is DTGVSQNPRHKITKRGQNVTFRCDPISEHNRLYWYRQTLGQGPEFLTYFQNEAQLEKSRLLSDRFSAERPKGSFSTLEIQRTEQGDSAMYLCASSLKVGNEKLFFGSGTQLSVL.